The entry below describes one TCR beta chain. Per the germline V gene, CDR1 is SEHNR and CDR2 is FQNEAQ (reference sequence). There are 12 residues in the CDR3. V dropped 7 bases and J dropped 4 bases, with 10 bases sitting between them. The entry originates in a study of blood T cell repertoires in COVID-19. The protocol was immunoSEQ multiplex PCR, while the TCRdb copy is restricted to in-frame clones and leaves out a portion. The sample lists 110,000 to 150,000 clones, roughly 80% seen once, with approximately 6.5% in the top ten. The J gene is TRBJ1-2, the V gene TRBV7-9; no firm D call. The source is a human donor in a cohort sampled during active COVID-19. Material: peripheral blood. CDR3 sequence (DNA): TGTGCCAGCACCGAAAGTAGCTATGGCTACACCTTC. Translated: CASTESSYGYTF.